Presented here are 26 T cell receptor beta chains from one specimen sequenced in a study of cytomegalovirus exposure and HLA in healthy donors. The PCR ran on 60 Vbeta and 13 Jbeta primers. Libraries were prepared by immunoSEQ multiplex PCR; TCRdb keeps only in-frame clonotypes and omits some of them. Of tens of thousands of clones listed, 60% to 80% were seen once; the top ten hold more than 7%. The sample was PBMCs. The source of these receptors is a young woman in good health and CMV-seropositive.

The J gene is TRBJ2-1, the V gene TRBV6-5; 7 bases are a match to TRBD1. The CDR3 covers 14 residues. J was trimmed by 5 bases and V by 8 bases; bases with no gene match: 9. CDR1 MNHEY and CDR2 SVGAGI come from the germline V gene. CDR3 region: CASGRRDSNNEQFF. CDR3 coding DNA: TGTGCCAGCGGGCGCCGGGACAGCAACAATGAGCAGTTCTTC.

The chain uses TRBV28 and TRBJ2-1, with 7 bases matching TRBD2. After removal of 2 bases from V and 5 bases from J, the junction contained 0 bases not matched to a gene. This CDR3 has 13 amino acids. The germline CDR1 and CDR2 sequences are MDHEN and SYDVKM. In nucleotides, the CDR3 is TGTGCCAGCAGTTTACTAGCGGACAATGAGCAGTTCTTC. This sequence encodes CASSLLADNEQFF.

The genes are TRBV5-6 and TRBJ2-7; the match to TRBD2 covers 11 bases. This CDR3 has 14 amino acids. With 2 bases clipped from V and 6 bases from J, the junction kept 4 bases outside the gene matches. CDR1 and CDR2 from the germline V gene are SGHDT and YYEEEE. Written as DNA, the CDR3 is TGTGCCAGCAGCTTAGGCCTAGCGGGAGGCGAGCAGTACTTC. Its translation: CASSLGLAGGEQYF.

The chain couples TRBV5-8 to TRBJ1-1, with D possibly matching TRBD1 (5 bases). The V end was cut by 4 bases, the J end by 3 bases, with 16 bases between. Germline loops: CDR1 SGHTS, CDR2 YDEGEE. The CDR3 is made up of 15 amino acids. This CDR3 reads CASSLMGRRDTEAFF. CDR3 DNA: TGTGCCAGCAGCCTCATGGGGCGGAGGGACACTGAAGCTTTCTTT.

This sequence joins TRBV2 and TRBJ1-1, with D tentatively TRBD1 (5 bases). Germline V gives CDR1 SNHLY, CDR2 FYNNEI. The CDR3 totals 15 residues. V was shortened by 4 bases and J by 1 base, with 13 bases between the two germline ends. The CDR3 coding sequence is TGTGCCAGCAGTGTGTATGGGGGGAGGAACACTGAAGCTTTCTTT. Residues: CASSVYGGRNTEAFF.

The chain links TRBV9 to TRBJ2-3; D uncertain. Trimming left V 0 bases short and J 2 bases short, with 10 bases between. The CDR3 extends over 15 amino acids. The germline V gene has CDR1 SGDLS and CDR2 YYNGEE. CDR3 nucleotide sequence: TGTGCCAGCAGCGTAGCAGTCCGCAACACAGATACGCAGTATTTT. This translates into CASSVAVRNTDTQYF. The full variable domain, completed using reference TRBV9 and TRBJ2-3, is DSGVTQTPKHLITATGQRVTLRCSPRSGDLSVYWYQQSLDQGLQFLIQYYNGEERAKGNILERFSAQQFPDLHSELNLSSLELGDSALYFCASSVAVRNTDTQYFGPGTRLTVL.

This clone came up a few times. This rearrangement joins TRBV28 to TRBJ2-5, with a possible D match to TRBD1 (6 bases). Per germline, CDR1 MDHEN and CDR2 SYDVKM. The CDR3 covers 14 residues. Trimming cost V 7 bases and J 5 bases, with 17 bases left between them. CDR3 sequence reads: CASTQRGITETQYF. For the CDR3, the DNA is TGTGCCAGCACCCAAAGGGGGATTACGGAGACCCAGTACTTC.

This chain uses TRBV10-1 with TRBJ2-1; TRBD2 agrees at 7 bases. The CDR3 consists of 15 residues. The junction had 8 bases not matched to a gene; V was cut back by 5 bases and J by 4 bases. The germline CDR1 and CDR2 sequences are WNHNN and SYGVQD (reference sequence). The CDR3 DNA reads as TGCGCCAGCAGTCTAACGGGACTATCTTACAATGAGCAGTTCTTC. It encodes CASSLTGLSYNEQFF.

A few counts support this clone. This chain joins TRBV5-1 and TRBJ1-3, with D perhaps matching TRBD1 (5 bases). The CDR3 covers 13 residues. Germline assignment: CDR1 SGHRS and CDR2 YFSETQ. V dropped 4 bases and J dropped 2 bases, with 7 bases sitting between them. CDR3 loop: CASSQGAGNTIYF. In DNA, the CDR3 is TGCGCCAGCAGCCAGGGTGCTGGAAACACCATATATTTT. Combining the CDR3 with reference TRBV5-1 and TRBJ1-3 gives the whole variable domain KAGVTQTPRYLIKTRGQQVTLSCSPISGHRSVSWYQQTPGQGLQFLFEYFSETQRNKGNFPGRFSGRQFSNSRSEMNVSTLELGDSALYLCASSQGAGNTIYFGEGSWLTVV.

The V call is TRBV28, the J call TRBJ1-1; D not certain. Germline CDR1 MDHEN, CDR2 SYDVKM. The CDR3 is made up of 14 amino acids. Trimming stripped 6 bases from V and 1 base from J, with 12 bases between. The CDR3 region has the DNA TGTGCCAGCAGGCCGTGGGGAGGGAACACTGAAGCTTTCTTT. Protein: CASRPWGGNTEAFF.

The gene calls are TRBV4-1 and TRBJ1-2, with 7 positions matching TRBD1. With 1 base clipped from V and 6 bases from J, the junction kept 2 bases outside the gene matches. This CDR3 has 13 residues. CDR1 is MGHRA, CDR2 YSYEKL, per germline. For the CDR3, the DNA is TGCGCCAGCAGCCAAGGCACAGGGGATGGCTACACCTTC. This encodes CASSQGTGDGYTF.

The chain couples TRBV5-1 to TRBJ2-7; 12 bases match TRBD1. Germline CDR1 SGHRS, CDR2 YFSETQ. The CDR3 is 16 amino acids. The V and J ends lost 3 bases and 6 bases, in that order; junction bases with no gene match: 10. The chain's CDR3 is CASSYYPGQGAGEQYF. The CDR3 coding sequence is TGCGCCAGCAGCTACTATCCGGGACAGGGGGCGGGCGAGCAGTACTTC.

The chain carries TRBV7-9 and TRBJ2-7; D ambiguous. Germline lookup yields CDR1 SEHNR and CDR2 FQNEAQ (reference sequence). This CDR3 comprises 15 residues. V dropped 1 base and J dropped 1 base, with 11 bases sitting between them. In DNA form, the CDR3 reads TGTGCCAGCAGCTTAGGGTCCCCGGGTTCCTACGAGCAGTACTTC. Amino acid sequence: CASSLGSPGSYEQYF.

The chain links TRBV18 to TRBJ1-2; possibly TRBD1 for D (6 bases). V was pared by 0 bases and J by 9 bases, with 11 bases between. This CDR3 has 13 residues. CDR1 and CDR2 (germline): KGHSH, LQKENI. CDR3 region: CASSPPTGGSYTF. DNA for the CDR3: TGTGCCAGCTCACCACCGACAGGTGGCAGCTACACCTTC. The variable domain in full, completed from reference TRBV18 and TRBJ1-2, reads NAGVMQNPRHLVRRRGQEARLRCSPMKGHSHVYWYRQLPEEGLKFMVYLQKENIIDESGMPKERFSAEFPKEGPSILRIQQVVRGDSAAYFCASSPPTGGSYTFGSGTRLTVV.

J is TRBJ2-1 and V is TRBV6-5, with D unresolved. The CDR3 contains 13 residues. CDR1 and CDR2 from the germline V gene are MNHEY and SVGAGI. Trimming removed 0 bases from V and 6 bases from J, with 6 bases in between. The CDR3 nucleotides read TGTGCCAGCAGTTACTCGGCAGGCAATGAGCAGTTCTTC. Its protein is CASSYSAGNEQFF.

The V gene is TRBV5-1, the J gene TRBJ2-5, with D maybe TRBD2 (5 bases). Judging by the DNA end, TRBJ2-7 fits better; the J call may be wrong. Germline assignment: CDR1 SGHRS and CDR2 YFSETQ. The CDR3 runs to 13 residues. This CDR3 reads CASSEGDSYEQYF. In DNA form, the CDR3 reads TGCGCCAGCAGTGAGGGTGACTCCTACGAGCAGTACTTC.

This chain links TRBV2 with TRBJ2-7; 13 nucleotides line up with TRBD2. The V and J ends lost 5 bases and 7 bases, in that order; junction bases with no gene match: 11. Germline CDR1 reads SNHLY; CDR2 reads FYNNEI. The CDR3 consists of 16 residues. This chain's CDR3 is CASSRPPEGLAGEQYF. In DNA, the CDR3 is TGTGCCAGCAGTCGCCCCCCCGAGGGACTAGCGGGAGAGCAGTACTTC.

J is TRBJ1-1 and V is TRBV18, with D possibly TRBD1 on 6 matching bases. The V end lost 6 bases, the J end lost 7 bases, and 21 bases lay between the germline ends. CDR3 length: 15 residues. CDR1 KGHSH and CDR2 LQKENI come from the germline V gene. CDR3 sequence: CASSPTDIGGFEAFF. CDR3 sequence (DNA): TGTGCCAGCTCTCCCACGGACATAGGGGGTTTTGAAGCTTTCTTT.

The CDR3 DNA follows: TGTGCCACCAGCAGAGCACAGAACACTGAAGCTTTCTTT. Its protein product is CATSRAQNTEAFF. The V and J genes are TRBV15 and TRBJ1-1; D is uncertain. V was shortened by 1 base and J by 1 base, with 4 bases between the two germline ends. The CDR3 is 13 residues long. In germline, CDR1 is LNHNV, CDR2 YYDKDF (reference sequence).

The chain combines TRBV19 with TRBJ2-1; 14 bases fit TRBD2. J was trimmed by 0 bases and V by 0 bases; bases with no gene match: 7. From germline, CDR1 is LNHDA and CDR2 SQIVND (reference sequence). The CDR3 is made up of 20 amino acids. The CDR3 region is CASSIEGLGLAGGSYNEQFF. For the CDR3, the DNA is TGTGCCAGTAGTATAGAGGGCCTCGGACTAGCGGGAGGCTCCTACAATGAGCAGTTCTTC.

The chain links TRBV20-1 to TRBJ2-7; D is unresolved. Germline V gene data show CDR1 as DFQATT and CDR2 as SNEGSKA (reference sequence). Trimming removed 3 bases at V and 3 bases at J, with 6 bases between. The length of the CDR3 is 11 residues. DNA of the CDR3: TGCAGTGCTAGCAACTTCTACGAGCAGTACTTC. Protein sequence: CSASNFYEQYF.

The chain couples TRBV13 to TRBJ1-3; no reliable D call. Trimming shortened V by 2 bases and J by 0 bases, and 11 bases separated the two germline ends. The CDR3 totals 16 residues. Germline CDR1 and CDR2: PRHDT and FYEKMQ (reference sequence). The CDR3 region has the DNA TGTGCCAGCAGCTTACGCGAGGAGTCCTCTGGAAACACCATATATTTT. As protein: CASSLREESSGNTIYF.

Concerning this clone: A read error may account for a junction end that differs from germline. Other DNA sequences in the same sample also yield this CDR3. The rearrangement joins TRBV7-2 to TRBJ1-5, with 7 bases matching TRBD1. Germline lookup yields CDR1 SGHTA and CDR2 FQGNSA. This CDR3 region has 15 residues. CDR3 in DNA: TGTGCCAGCAGTTTAGCAGGGACAGCTAATCAGCCCCAGCATTTT. It translates to CASSLAGTANQPQHF.

The chain has TRBV19 and TRBJ2-3; 10 bases are a match to TRBD1. Germline values: CDR1 LNHDA, CDR2 SQIVND (reference sequence). This CDR3 is 14 amino acids long. V shed 6 bases and J 4 bases; nucleotides not matched to a gene: 4. The CDR3 is CASSRQGAADTQYF. For the CDR3, the DNA is TGTGCCAGTAGCAGACAGGGGGCTGCAGATACGCAGTATTTT.

This clone has only a few counts. The V call is TRBV6-5, the J call TRBJ1-3, with D unresolved. CDR3 length equals 14 residues. V gave up 5 bases and J gave up 8 bases, with 16 bases separating them. Germline lookup yields CDR1 MNHEY and CDR2 SVGAGI. In DNA, the CDR3 is TGTGCCAGCAGTAAGGGAACCGGGGTGTACACCATATATTTT. Residues: CASSKGTGVYTIYF.

This rearrangement joins TRBV10-3 to TRBJ2-1; D is possibly TRBD2 (6 bases). The CDR3 is made up of 13 amino acids. The V and J ends lost 4 bases and 8 bases respectively, with 12 bases between them. The germline V gene encodes CDR1 ENHRY and CDR2 SYGVKD. CDR3 region: CAISAGESHEQFF. As DNA, the CDR3 is TGTGCCATCAGTGCGGGAGAGTCCCATGAGCAGTTCTTC.